The rows below give T cell receptor beta chains drawn from one sample of a study of T cell changes during pregnancy in multiple sclerosis. Clones were read by immunoSEQ multiplex PCR, and TCRdb kept only the in-frame ones, dropping some. The sample has roughly 40,000 clones; around nine tenths are singletons. The sample was CD4+ T cells from peripheral blood mononuclear cells, taken in the first trimester of pregnancy. The receptors here all came from a female donor with multiple sclerosis, enrolled in a pregnancy study. CDR3s include the opening cysteine and the closing phenylalanine or tryptophan. A D gene is named only where the DNA matches it firmly. Size is omitted from some rows. Given values are once, few, many or a class for expanded clones.

CDR3 protein	CDR3 DNA	D gene	V gene	J gene	clone size
CASSLFGRTLSYEQYF	TGTGCCAGCAGTTTATTTGGACGGACTCTTTCCTACGAGCAGTACTTC	.	TRBV28	TRBJ2-7	.
CASSLELVGGGASFSYEQYF	TGTGCCAGCAGCTTAGAGCTAGTCGGGGGAGGGGCCAGCTTCTCCTACGAGCAGTACTTC	TRBD2	TRBV11-3	TRBJ2-7	.
CAISDPLTSGSINEQFF	TGTGCCATCAGCGATCCGCTGACTAGCGGGAGTATCAATGAGCAGTTCTTC	TRBD2	TRBV10-3	TRBJ2-1	.
CASSLGLAGGTYEQYF	TGCGCCAGCAGCTTGGGGTTAGCGGGAGGAACCTACGAGCAGTACTTC	TRBD2	TRBV5-1	TRBJ2-7	.
CASMSQGAGELFF	TGTGCCAGTATGAGTCAGGGGGCCGGGGAGCTGTTTTTT	TRBD1	TRBV19	TRBJ2-2	.
CAISESWTGEHQPQHF	TGTGCCATCAGTGAGTCGTGGACAGGCGAACATCAGCCCCAGCATTTT	TRBD1	TRBV10-3	TRBJ1-5	.
CASSQTGSSLGGYTF	TGTGCCAGCTCCCAGACCGGGTCCTCGCTCGGAGGCTACACCTTC	.	TRBV18	TRBJ1-2	.
CASSLGDRRNTEAFF	TGTGCCAGCAGCTTAGGGGACAGGAGAAACACTGAAGCTTTCTTT	TRBD1	TRBV7-2	TRBJ1-1	.
CASSLGLAGSYEQYF	TGTGCCAGCAGCCTTGGCCTAGCAGGCTCCTACGAGCAGTACTTC	.	TRBV7-9	TRBJ2-7	.
CASSYLSDEQYF	TGTGCCAGCAGTTACCTAAGCGACGAGCAGTACTTC	.	TRBV6-6	TRBJ2-7	.
CASSLLGTGNEKLFF	TGTGCCAGCAGCCTATTGGGGACAGGGAACGAAAAACTGTTTTTT	TRBD1	TRBV5-8	TRBJ1-4	.
CASSPTGGGEQYF	TGTGCTAGCAGCCCTACAGGGGGTGGCGAGCAGTACTTC	TRBD1	TRBV7-7	TRBJ2-7	.
CASSLGLGGTQQFF	TGTGCCAGCAGCTTAGGGCTCGGGGGGACACAGCAGTTCTTC	.	TRBV7-2	TRBJ2-1	.
CASRPGQGDWLYEQYF	TGTGCCAGCCGACCGGGACAGGGGGACTGGCTCTACGAGCAGTACTTC	TRBD1	TRBV28	TRBJ2-7	.
CASSQVRLVSHNEQFF	TGTGCCAGCAGCCAAGTAAGACTAGTATCCCACAATGAGCAGTTCTTC	.	TRBV14	TRBJ2-1	.
CASRVRGLAYEQYF	TGTGCCAGCAGGGTAAGGGGACTTGCCTACGAGCAGTACTTC	.	TRBV28	TRBJ2-7	.
CASSFHRGYEQYF	TGTGCCAGCAGCTTTCACAGGGGGTACGAGCAGTACTTC	TRBD1	TRBV11-1	TRBJ2-7	once
CASSLEGRGRRNEQFF	TGCGCCAGCAGCTTGGAAGGAAGGGGGCGGAGGAATGAGCAGTTCTTC	TRBD1	TRBV5-1	TRBJ2-1	.
CASSQGDLAGAVDTQYF	TGCGCCAGCAGCCAAGGAGACCTAGCGGGAGCTGTAGATACGCAGTATTTT	TRBD2	TRBV4-3	TRBJ2-3	.
CASSTDRGRYEQYF	TGCGCCAGCAGCACCGACAGGGGGCGATACGAGCAGTACTTC	TRBD1	TRBV5-1	TRBJ2-7	.
CASSKNRGTEAFF	TGTGCCAGCAGTAAAAACAGGGGCACTGAAGCTTTCTTT	TRBD1	TRBV6-1	TRBJ1-1	.
CASSLVGLAGRTDTQYF	TGTGCCAGCAGTTTAGTCGGACTAGCGGGGCGCACAGATACGCAGTATTTT	TRBD2	TRBV27	TRBJ2-3	.
CASSPSAGLAGYNEQFF	TGTGCCAGCAGCCCTTCTGCGGGACTAGCGGGATACAATGAGCAGTTCTTC	TRBD2	TRBV14	TRBJ2-1	.